The 18 T cell receptor beta chains presented below share a single source sample, sequenced in a study of blood T cells in healthy people across ages (dated by TCRdb to the mid-2010s). Library preparation was by 5' RACE. The sequencer was an Illumina HiSeq 2500. A second about 7 to 11 cycle PCR used a sample-barcoded 5' primer and a J-beta primer mix. TCRdb reworked the public reads: Q25 trimming with fastp, MiXCR clone assembly, productive beta chains retained. When rows share a CDR3 protein, they turn into one entry using the most common DNA and genes. In this sample the table shows approximately 780,000 distinct CDR3 sequences, around 24% of which occur a single time. The leading ten clones occupy under 3% of the sample. This sample was also put to use in a study of T cells of mothers and their children.

Sample: blood. Receptors originate from a boy aged 10-17 years in good health.

The V and J genes are TRBV5-1 and TRBJ2-3; TRBD2 might be the D (7 bases). In germline, CDR1 is SGHRS, CDR2 YFSETQ. V dropped 1 base and J dropped 2 bases, with 14 bases sitting between them. This CDR3 region has 16 residues. The DNA of the CDR3 is TGCGCCAGCAGCTTGCAGGAGGGGGGGAACACAGATACGCAGTATTTT. This codes for CASSLQEGGNTDTQYF.

The chain uses TRBV24-1 and TRBJ2-7, with no clear D. The end of the DNA fits TRBJ2-1 better, so the J call may be wrong. Germline V gives CDR1 KGHDR, CDR2 SFDVKD. This CDR3 has 11 residues. The CDR3 here is CATSDFEEQFF. The CDR3 DNA reads TGTGCCACCAGTGATTTTGAGGAACAGTTCTTC.

The rearrangement links TRBV5-5 to TRBJ1-2, with 9 bases aligning to TRBD1. The germline gives CDR1 SGHKS, CDR2 YYEKEE (reference sequence). Unmatched junction bases numbered 3, after V lost 5 bases and J lost 1 base. The CDR3 contains 14 residues. The CDR3 nucleotides read TGTGCCAGCAGTTGGACAGGGGATAACTATGGCTACACCTTC. Translation gives CASSWTGDNYGYTF.

This clonotype appeared a few times. The chain combines TRBV3-1 with TRBJ2-6; D call uncertain. Trimming stripped 3 bases from V and 2 bases from J, with 5 bases between. The germline V gene encodes CDR1 LGHDT and CDR2 YNNKEL (reference sequence). This CDR3 comprises 14 residues. The CDR3 protein is CASSHNTGANVLTF. The CDR3 region has the DNA TGTGCCAGCAGCCATAACACTGGGGCCAACGTCCTGACTTTC.

This clonotype appeared many times. The chain combines TRBV4-2 with TRBJ2-5, with 10 bases lining up with TRBD1. Trimming removed 4 bases from V and 2 bases from J; junction bases left unmatched: 4. The CDR3 has 15 amino acids. CDR1 is LGHNA, CDR2 YNFKEQ, per germline. CDR3 protein: CASSRGDRGQETQYF. In nucleotides, the CDR3 is TGTGCCAGCAGCCGAGGGGACAGGGGACAAGAGACCCAGTACTTC.

This clonotype has ten or more counts. This chain connects TRBV5-1 to TRBJ2-5; D remains ambiguous. CDR3 length: 15 amino acids. Germline lookup yields CDR1 SGHRS and CDR2 YFSETQ. The ends were cut back, 0 bases at V and 1 base at J, with 10 bases in the middle. The CDR3 reads CASSLATAVQETQYF. The CDR3 coding sequence is TGCGCCAGCAGCTTGGCCACGGCAGTCCAAGAGACCCAGTACTTC.

This clonotype was seen only a few times. V is TRBV19 and J is TRBJ2-6; possibly TRBD1 for D (5 bases). This CDR3 comprises 16 residues. Deletions cut 5 bases from V and 0 bases from J, with 11 bases between. Germline V gene data show CDR1 as LNHDA and CDR2 as SQIVND (reference sequence). In DNA, the CDR3 is TGTGCCAGTAGTGCAGACAGACCCTCTGGGGCCAACGTCCTGACTTTC. Protein: CASSADRPSGANVLTF.

The chain employs TRBV10-3 and TRBJ2-2; 11 nucleotides match TRBD2. V was pared by 8 bases and J by 5 bases, with 7 bases of the junction left unmatched. Germline-derived CDR1 and CDR2 are ENHRY and SYGVKD. The CDR3 totals 15 residues. The CDR3 DNA sequence: TGTGCCATCGATACTAGCGGGAGTGGTACCGGGGAGCTGTTTTTT. As protein: CAIDTSGSGTGELFF.

The rearrangement uses TRBV28 and TRBJ2-5; 11 bases are shared with TRBD2. The end of the DNA fits TRBJ2-7 better, so the J call may be wrong. The CDR3 is 15 residues long. CDR1 and CDR2 (germline): MDHEN, SYDVKM. The CDR3 region has the DNA TGTGCCAGCGGAAATCTAGCGGGGGGCTCATACGAGCAGTACTTC. Amino acid sequence: CASGNLAGGSYEQYF.

The genes are TRBV3-1 and TRBJ2-3, with 7 nucleotides matching TRBD1. V trimming: 9 bases; J trimming: 1 base; junction bases outside the gene matches: 10. CDR3 length: 15 residues. The germline gives CDR1 LGHDT, CDR2 YNNKEL (reference sequence). The CDR3 here is CASSSTGVGTDTQYF. The CDR3 DNA sequence: TGTGCCAGTAGCTCCACAGGGGTTGGCACAGATACGCAGTATTTT.

This clonotype showed up just a few times. This rearrangement joins TRBV7-6 to TRBJ2-2; D gene ambiguous. Trimming stripped 5 bases from V and 4 bases from J, with 14 bases between. Per germline, CDR1 SGHVS and CDR2 FNYEAQ. The CDR3 runs to 15 residues. This CDR3 reads CASSHDPGPTGELFF. CDR3 DNA: TGTGCCAGCAGCCACGACCCTGGACCCACCGGGGAGCTGTTTTTT. The variable domain in full, with the rest retrieved from reference TRBV7-6 and TRBJ2-2, is GAGVSQSPRYKVTKRGQDVALRCDPISGHVSLYWYRQALGQGPEFLTYFNYEAQQDKSGLPNDRFSAERPEGSISTLTIQRTEQRDSAMYRCASSHDPGPTGELFFGEGSRLTVL.

This clonotype was observed a few times. The rearrangement links TRBV27 to TRBJ2-3; 7 nucleotides line up with TRBD1. This CDR3 region has 17 residues. In germline, CDR1 is MNHEY, CDR2 SMNVEV (reference sequence). J gave up 2 bases and V 7 bases, and 15 bases lay outside the gene matches. The CDR3 reads CASTPGQTIYYTDTQYF. The DNA of the CDR3 is TGTGCCAGCACACCGGGACAGACAATTTATTACACAGATACGCAGTATTTT.

This chain connects TRBV5-1 to TRBJ2-2; D is uncertain. V was pared by 0 bases and J by 6 bases, with 9 bases between. From germline, CDR1 is SGHRS and CDR2 YFSETQ. The CDR3 is 14 residues long. CDR3 loop: CASSLVQLPGELFF. The CDR3 coding sequence is TGCGCCAGCAGCTTGGTACAGCTCCCCGGGGAGCTGTTTTTT.

This clonotype was detected only a few times. A junction end diverges from the germline sequence, so it may reflect a read error. The chain carries TRBV28 and TRBJ2-5; 8 nucleotides align to TRBD2. The DNA end is a closer match to TRBJ2-1, so the J assignment may be wrong. The length of the CDR3 is 16 residues. The germline V gene encodes CDR1 MDHEN and CDR2 SYDVKM. The CDR3 region is CASSRYGGGAYNEQFF. For the CDR3, the DNA is TGTGCCAGCAGTCGTTACGGGGGGGGCGCCTACAACGAGCAGTTCTTC.

V gene TRBV5-1 combines with J gene TRBJ2-5; D ambiguous. The DNA end is more similar to TRBJ2-7, so the J call may be wrong. Germline V gene sequence: CDR1 SGHRS, CDR2 YFSETQ. The CDR3 has 14 residues. In nucleotides, the CDR3 is TGCGCCAGCAGCTTGTGGCCCCTCGGATACGAGCAGTACTTC. Translated, it gives CASSLWPLGYEQYF.

The rearrangement joins TRBV7-9 to TRBJ2-1; 7 positions match TRBD1. CDR3 length equals 17 residues. V lost 1 base, J lost 0 bases, and 6 bases stayed unmatched. Germline assignment: CDR1 SEHNR and CDR2 FQNEAQ (reference sequence). CDR3 coding DNA: TGTGCCAGCAGCTTAGGACAGGGAGAGGTCTCCTACAATGAGCAGTTCTTC. It is translated as CASSLGQGEVSYNEQFF.

The V and J genes are TRBV6-1 and TRBJ1-2; possibly TRBD1 for D (6 bases). Germline CDR1 and CDR2: MNHNS and SASEGT. The CDR3 runs 14 residues. V shed 3 bases and J shed 4 bases, with 12 bases lying between them. DNA of the CDR3: TGTGCCAGCAGTGACGGACAGCACTCCTATGGCTACACCTTC. Protein product: CASSDGQHSYGYTF.

This clonotype was observed once. The V and J genes are TRBV29-1 and TRBJ2-3, with 10 bases identical to TRBD1. Germline values: CDR1 SQVTM, CDR2 ANQGSEA. The trim removed 8 bases at V and 4 bases at J, leaving 12 bases unmatched. This CDR3 is built from 15 residues. CDR3 sequence reads: CSIEDRGRVADTQYF. Here the CDR3 DNA reads TGCAGCATAGAAGACAGGGGGCGTGTGGCAGATACGCAGTATTTT.